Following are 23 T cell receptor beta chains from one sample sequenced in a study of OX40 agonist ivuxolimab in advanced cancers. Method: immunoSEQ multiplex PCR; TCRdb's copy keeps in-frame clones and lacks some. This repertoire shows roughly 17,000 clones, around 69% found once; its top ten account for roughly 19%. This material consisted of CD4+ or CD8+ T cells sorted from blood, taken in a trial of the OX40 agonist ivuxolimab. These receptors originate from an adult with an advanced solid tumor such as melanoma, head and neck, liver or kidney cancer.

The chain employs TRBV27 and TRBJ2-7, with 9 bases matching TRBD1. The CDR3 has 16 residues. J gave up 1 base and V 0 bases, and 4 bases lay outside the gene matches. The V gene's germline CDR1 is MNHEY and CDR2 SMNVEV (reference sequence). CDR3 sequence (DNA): TGTGCCAGCAGTTTATCTCCGGGACAGGGATCCTACGAGCAGTACTTC. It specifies CASSLSPGQGSYEQYF.

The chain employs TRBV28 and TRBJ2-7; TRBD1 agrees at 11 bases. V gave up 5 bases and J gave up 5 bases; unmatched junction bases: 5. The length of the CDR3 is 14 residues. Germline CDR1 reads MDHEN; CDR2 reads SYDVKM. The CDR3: CASSGPGQGDEQYF. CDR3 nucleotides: TGTGCCAGCAGTGGTCCGGGACAGGGGGACGAGCAGTACTTC.

The CDR3 here is CAWSMDWRETQYF. The CDR3 region has the DNA TGTGCCTGGAGTATGGACTGGCGAGAGACCCAGTACTTC. The J gene is TRBJ2-5, the V gene TRBV30; tentative D call: TRBD2 (5 bases). V was cut by 2 bases and J by 4 bases, with 11 bases left in between. The germline V gene has CDR1 GTSNPN and CDR2 SVGIG (reference sequence). This CDR3 has 13 residues.

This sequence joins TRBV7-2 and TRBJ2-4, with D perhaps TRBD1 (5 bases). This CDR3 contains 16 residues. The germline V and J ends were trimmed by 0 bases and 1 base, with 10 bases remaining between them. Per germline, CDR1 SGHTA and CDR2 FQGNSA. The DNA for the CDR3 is TGTGCCAGCAGCTTAGCAGGGGTGGGCGCCAAAAACATTCAGTACTTC. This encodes CASSLAGVGAKNIQYF.

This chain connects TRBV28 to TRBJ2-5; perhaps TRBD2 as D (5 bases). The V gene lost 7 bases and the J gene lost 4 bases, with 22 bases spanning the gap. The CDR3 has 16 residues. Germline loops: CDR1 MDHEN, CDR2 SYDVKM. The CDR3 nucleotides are TGTGCCAGCACCCCTCGCGGAGGCCCAAAACGAGAGACCCAGTACTTC. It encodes CASTPRGGPKRETQYF.

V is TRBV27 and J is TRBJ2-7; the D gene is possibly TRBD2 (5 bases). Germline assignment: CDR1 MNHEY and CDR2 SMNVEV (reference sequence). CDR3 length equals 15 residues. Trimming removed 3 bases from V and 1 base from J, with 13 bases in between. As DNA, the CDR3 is TGTGCCAGCAGTTTTTCCGCTAGCACTTCCTACGAGCAGTACTTC. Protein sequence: CASSFSASTSYEQYF.

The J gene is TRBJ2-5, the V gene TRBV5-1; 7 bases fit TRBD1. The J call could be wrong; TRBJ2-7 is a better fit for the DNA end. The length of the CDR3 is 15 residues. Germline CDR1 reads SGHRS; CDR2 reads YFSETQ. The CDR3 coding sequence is TGCGCCAGCAGCTTGGCGGGACAGTTCACCTACGAGCAGTACTTC. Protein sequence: CASSLAGQFTYEQYF.

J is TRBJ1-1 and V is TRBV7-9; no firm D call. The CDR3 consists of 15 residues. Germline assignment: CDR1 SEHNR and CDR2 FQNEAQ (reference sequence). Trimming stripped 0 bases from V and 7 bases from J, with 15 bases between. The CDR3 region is CASSLARAEPNEAFF. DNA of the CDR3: TGTGCCAGCAGCTTAGCGCGGGCAGAACCCAATGAAGCTTTCTTT.

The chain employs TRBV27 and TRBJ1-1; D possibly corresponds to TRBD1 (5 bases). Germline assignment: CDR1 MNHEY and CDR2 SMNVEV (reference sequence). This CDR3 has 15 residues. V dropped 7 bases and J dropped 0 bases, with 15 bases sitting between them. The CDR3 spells CASTRASTVNTEAFF. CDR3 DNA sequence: TGTGCCAGCACCCGTGCATCGACAGTGAACACTGAAGCTTTCTTT.

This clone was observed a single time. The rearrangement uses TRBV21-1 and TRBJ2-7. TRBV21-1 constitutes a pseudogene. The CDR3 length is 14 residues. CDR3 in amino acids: CASSKPSDVSEQYF. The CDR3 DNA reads TGTGCCAGCAGCAAGCCCTCCGACGTCTCCGAGCAGTACTTC.

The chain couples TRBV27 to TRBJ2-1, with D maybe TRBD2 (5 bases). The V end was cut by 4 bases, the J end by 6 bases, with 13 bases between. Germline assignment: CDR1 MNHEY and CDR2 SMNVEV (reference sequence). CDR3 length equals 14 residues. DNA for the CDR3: TGTGCCAGCAGTTCCGGAATGGCGGGCAATGAGCAGTTCTTC. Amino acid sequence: CASSSGMAGNEQFF.

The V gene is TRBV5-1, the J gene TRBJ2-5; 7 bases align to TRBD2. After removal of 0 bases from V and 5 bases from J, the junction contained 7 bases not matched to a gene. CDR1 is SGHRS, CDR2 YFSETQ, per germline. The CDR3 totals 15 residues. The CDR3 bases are TGCGCCAGCAGCTTGGAGATCGGACTAGGGGAGACCCAGTACTTC. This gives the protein CASSLEIGLGETQYF.

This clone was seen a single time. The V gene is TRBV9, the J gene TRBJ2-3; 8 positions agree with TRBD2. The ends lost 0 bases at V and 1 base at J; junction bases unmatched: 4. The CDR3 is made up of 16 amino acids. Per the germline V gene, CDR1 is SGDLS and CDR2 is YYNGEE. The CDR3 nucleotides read TGTGCCAGCAGCGTAGAGGGAGCGGGAGGCACAGATACGCAGTATTTT. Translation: CASSVEGAGGTDTQYF. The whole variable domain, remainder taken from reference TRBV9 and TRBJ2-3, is DSGVTQTPKHLITATGQRVTLRCSPRSGDLSVYWYQQSLDQGLQFLIQYYNGEERAKGNILERFSAQQFPDLHSELNLSSLELGDSALYFCASSVEGAGGTDTQYFGPGTRLTVL.

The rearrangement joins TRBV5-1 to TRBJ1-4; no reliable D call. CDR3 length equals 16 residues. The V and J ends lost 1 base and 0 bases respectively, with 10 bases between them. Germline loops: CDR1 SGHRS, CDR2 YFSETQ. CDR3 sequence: CASSLSGSATNEKLFF. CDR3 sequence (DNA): TGCGCCAGCAGCTTGTCGGGGAGTGCAACTAATGAAAAACTGTTTTTT.

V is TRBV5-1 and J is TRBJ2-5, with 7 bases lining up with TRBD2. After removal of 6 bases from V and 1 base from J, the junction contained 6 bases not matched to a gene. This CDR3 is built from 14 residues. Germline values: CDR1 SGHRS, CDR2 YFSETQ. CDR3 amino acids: CASTLWGGQETQYF. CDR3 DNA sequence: TGCGCCAGCACCCTCTGGGGGGGCCAAGAGACCCAGTACTTC.

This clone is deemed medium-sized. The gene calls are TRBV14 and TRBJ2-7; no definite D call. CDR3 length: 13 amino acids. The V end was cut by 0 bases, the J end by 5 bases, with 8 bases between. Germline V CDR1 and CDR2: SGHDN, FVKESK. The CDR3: CASSQEGSNEQYF. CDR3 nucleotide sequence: TGTGCCAGCAGCCAAGAGGGATCCAACGAGCAGTACTTC.

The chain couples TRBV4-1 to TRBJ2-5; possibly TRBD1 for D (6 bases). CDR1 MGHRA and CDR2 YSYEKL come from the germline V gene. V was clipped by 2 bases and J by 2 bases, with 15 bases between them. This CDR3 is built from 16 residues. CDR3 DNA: TGCGCCAGCAGCCAACGAGGGTCGGACAGACAAGAGACCCAGTACTTC. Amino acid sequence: CASSQRGSDRQETQYF.

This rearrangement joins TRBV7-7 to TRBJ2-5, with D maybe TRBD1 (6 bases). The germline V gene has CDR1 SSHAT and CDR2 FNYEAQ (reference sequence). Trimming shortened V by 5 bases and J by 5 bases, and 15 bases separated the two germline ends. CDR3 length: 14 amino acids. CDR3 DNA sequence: TGTGCCAGCAGCGGGGGCGGTGGGAGCGAGACCCAGTACTTC. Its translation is CASSGGGGSETQYF.

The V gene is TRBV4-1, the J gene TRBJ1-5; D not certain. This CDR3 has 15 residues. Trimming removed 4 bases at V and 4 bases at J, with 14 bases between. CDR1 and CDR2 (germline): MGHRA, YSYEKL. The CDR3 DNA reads TGCGCCAGCAGCCCAAGCGTCCAGTCTAATCAGCCCCAGCATTTT. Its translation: CASSPSVQSNQPQHF.

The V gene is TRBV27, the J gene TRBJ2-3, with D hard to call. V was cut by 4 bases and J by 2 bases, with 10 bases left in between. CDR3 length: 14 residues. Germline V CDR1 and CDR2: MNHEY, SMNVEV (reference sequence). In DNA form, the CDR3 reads TGTGCCAGCAGTTCTATAACCTACACAGATACGCAGTATTTT. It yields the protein CASSSITYTDTQYF.

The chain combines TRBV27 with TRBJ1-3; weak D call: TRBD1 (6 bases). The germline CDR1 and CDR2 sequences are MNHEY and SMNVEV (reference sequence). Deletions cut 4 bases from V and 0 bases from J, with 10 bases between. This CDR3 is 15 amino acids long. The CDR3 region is CASSSRGYSGNTIYF. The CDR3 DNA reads TGTGCCAGCAGTTCCAGGGGTTACTCTGGAAACACCATATATTTT.

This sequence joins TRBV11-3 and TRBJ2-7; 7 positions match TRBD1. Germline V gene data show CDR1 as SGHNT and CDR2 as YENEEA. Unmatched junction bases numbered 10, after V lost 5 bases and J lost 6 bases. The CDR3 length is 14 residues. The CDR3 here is CASSPAGAGGEQYF. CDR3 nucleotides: TGTGCCAGCAGCCCCGCTGGGGCAGGGGGCGAGCAGTACTTC.

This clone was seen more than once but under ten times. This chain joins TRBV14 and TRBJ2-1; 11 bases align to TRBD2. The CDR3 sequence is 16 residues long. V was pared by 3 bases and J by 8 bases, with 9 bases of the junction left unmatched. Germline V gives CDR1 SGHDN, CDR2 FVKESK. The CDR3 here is CASSHTSGSPSYEQFF. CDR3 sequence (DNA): TGTGCCAGCAGCCACACTAGCGGGAGTCCGTCCTATGAGCAGTTCTTC.